The TCR beta chain under discussion was sequenced for a study of blood T cell repertoires in COVID-19. Original handling: Amplification of reference gene primers was used by the study to estimate nucleated cell counts. Some clones are missing from TCRdb's copy, which holds only in-frame ones; the method was immunoSEQ multiplex PCR. From that table come the V and J calls and clone size; the DNA was used to work out D and trimming. The sample has roughly 250,000 clones, nearly 90% seen once. Trimming pared 5 bases from V and 8 bases from J, leaving 6 bases between. The CDR3 spans 10 residues. Germline lookup yields CDR1 SQVTM and CDR2 ANQGSEA.

Sequenced input: peripheral blood. The sequence was obtained from a young woman with acute or convalescent COVID-19. The V call is TRBV29-1, the J call TRBJ1-4; no definite D call. Written as DNA, the CDR3 is TGCAGCGTTTGGGAGGAAAAACTGTTTTTT. Protein sequence: CSVWEEKLFF.